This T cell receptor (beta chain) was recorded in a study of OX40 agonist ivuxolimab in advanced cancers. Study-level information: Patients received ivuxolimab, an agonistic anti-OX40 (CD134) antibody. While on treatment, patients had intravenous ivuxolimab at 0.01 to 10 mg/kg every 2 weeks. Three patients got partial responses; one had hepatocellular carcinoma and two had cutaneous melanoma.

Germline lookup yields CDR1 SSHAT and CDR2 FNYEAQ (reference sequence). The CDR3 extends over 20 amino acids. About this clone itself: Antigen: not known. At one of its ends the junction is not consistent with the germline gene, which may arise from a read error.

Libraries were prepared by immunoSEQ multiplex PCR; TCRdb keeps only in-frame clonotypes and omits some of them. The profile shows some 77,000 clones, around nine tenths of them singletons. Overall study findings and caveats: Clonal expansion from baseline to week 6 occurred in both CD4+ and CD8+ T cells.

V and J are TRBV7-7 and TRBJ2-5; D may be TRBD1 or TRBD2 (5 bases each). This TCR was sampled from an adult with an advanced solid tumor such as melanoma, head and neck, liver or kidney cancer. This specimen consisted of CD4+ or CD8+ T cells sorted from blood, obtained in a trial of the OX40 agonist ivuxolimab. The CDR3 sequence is CASSPRFGAYFTPSQETQYF. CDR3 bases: TGTGCTAGCAGCCCCCGGTTCGGGGCCTATTTTACTCCGTCCCAAGAGACCCAGTACTTC. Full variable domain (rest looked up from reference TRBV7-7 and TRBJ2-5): GAGVSQSPRYKVTKRGQDVTLRCDPISSHATLYWYQQALGQGPEFLTYFNYEAQPDKSGLPSDRFSAERPEGSISTLTIQRTEQRDSAMYRCASSPRFGAYFTPSQETQYFGPGTRLLVL.